Shown below are 5 T cell receptor beta chains from a single sample sequenced in a study of cytomegalovirus exposure and HLA in healthy donors. PCR amplification relied on 60 Vbeta primers (plus 13 Jbeta primers). Data came from immunoSEQ multiplex PCR; TCRdb stores just in-frame clones and leaves some out. The repertoire has about 130,000 clones, around 80% of them found once; the top ten carry around 3.6%. Sample: PBMCs. These receptors were collected from a woman aged 40 to 49 in good health and CMV-seronegative.

This sequence joins TRBV6-6 and TRBJ2-1; 9 positions match TRBD2. Germline CDR1 is MNHNY and CDR2 is SVGAGI (reference sequence). This CDR3 comprises 16 residues. V trimming: 6 bases; J trimming: 7 bases; junction bases outside the gene matches: 13. The CDR3 loop reads CASSPSGGGGANEQFF. The CDR3 DNA reads as TGTGCCAGCAGCCCGTCCGGAGGCGGGGGGGCTAATGAGCAGTTCTTC.

V is TRBV5-4 and J is TRBJ2-7; a possible D gene is TRBD2 (6 bases). V was cut by 0 bases and J by 1 base, with 8 bases left in between. Germline CDR1 SGHNT, CDR2 YYREEE (reference sequence). This CDR3 region has 14 residues. The CDR3 DNA reads as TGTGCCAGCAGCTTGGAGCGGGCGTCCTACGAGCAGTACTTC. Translation gives CASSLERASYEQYF. The full variable domain, in which reference TRBV5-4 and TRBJ2-7 provide the parts outside the CDR3, is ETGVTQSPTHLIKTRGQQVTLRCSSQSGHNTVSWYQQALGQGPQFIFQYYREEENGRGNFPPRFSGLQFPNYSSELNVNALELDDSALYLCASSLERASYEQYFGPGTRLTVT.

The chain links TRBV20-1 to TRBJ2-7; 10 positions match TRBD2. CDR3 length: 11 residues. Germline CDR1 DFQATT, CDR2 SNEGSKA (reference sequence). After removal of 6 bases from V and 5 bases from J, the junction contained 1 base not matched to a gene. The CDR3 DNA reads TGCAGTGCGGGACTAGCGAACGAGCAGTACTTC. This gives the protein CSAGLANEQYF.

This clone came up once. The V call is TRBV5-4, the J call TRBJ1-2; D remains ambiguous. Trimming pared 0 bases from V and 0 bases from J, leaving 6 bases between. The V gene's germline CDR1 is SGHNT and CDR2 YYREEE (reference sequence). The CDR3 has 14 residues. The chain's CDR3 is CASSLAGTNYGYTF. The DNA for the CDR3 is TGTGCCAGCAGCTTGGCAGGAACTAACTATGGCTACACCTTC.

The chain joins TRBV4-3 to TRBJ2-7; 10 bases align to TRBD1. Germline CDR1 LGHNA, CDR2 YSLEER. The CDR3 contains 15 residues. Trimming at V came to 4 bases and at J to 2 bases, leaving 5 bases not matched to a gene. DNA for the CDR3: TGCGCCAGCAGCCGCGGGACAGGGGAACCCTACGAGCAGTACTTC. Its translation is CASSRGTGEPYEQYF.